The present entry profiles one T cell receptor beta chain with its context. The sample holds other DNA sequences that translate to the same CDR3. This sample stems from a study of cytomegalovirus exposure and HLA in healthy donors. The PCR ran on 60 Vbeta and 13 Jbeta primers. Assay: immunoSEQ multiplex PCR; the TCRdb copy retains only in-frame clones and omits some. This table has hundreds of thousands of clones, around 79% appearing once. Germline V gene lookup returns CDR1 SEHNR and CDR2 FQNEAQ (reference sequence). The length of the CDR3 is 13 residues. V gave up 4 bases and J gave up 1 base, with 7 bases separating them.

This chain joins TRBV7-9 and TRBJ1-1, with D perhaps matching TRBD1 (5 bases). This clonotype was sampled from a girl aged 2-15 years in good health and CMV-seronegative. The sequencing input was PBMCs. CDR3 loop: CASSSGQNTEAFF. The CDR3 DNA follows: TGTGCCAGCAGCTCCGGACAGAACACTGAAGCTTTCTTT.